This T cell receptor beta chain was obtained from a study of T cells after somatic rescue of genetic block. Per germline, CDR1 LNHDA and CDR2 SQIVND (reference sequence). The CDR3 loop spans 14 amino acids. Trimming removed 6 bases from V and 4 bases from J, with 16 bases in between. TCRdb's table, derived via immunoSEQ multiplex PCR, lists solely in-frame clones and lacks some. The sample consists of roughly 55,000 clones, approximately 96% of them appearing once. This receptor was obtained from a child younger than two. The rearrangement links TRBV19 to TRBJ2-7; D is uncertain. Specimen: peripheral blood mononuclear cells (PBMCs). The CDR3 is CASSQRGSWYEQYF. The CDR3 DNA is TGTGCCAGTAGCCAACGCGGTAGCTGGTACGAGCAGTACTTC.